The clone carrying this T cell receptor beta chain appeared a few times. It was genomic DNA that served as the template for profiling TCR beta VDJ and CDR3. TCRdb passed the reads through MiXCR, listing each CDR3 protein once. The sample holds roughly 160,000 distinct CDR3 sequences, 45% to 55% seen once. The CDR3 loop spans 13 amino acids. Germline values: CDR1 SGHVS, CDR2 FNYEAQ. Trimming shortened V by 1 base and J by 4 bases, and 5 bases separated the two germline ends. The record originates from a study of CD8+CD57+ T cells in acquired aplastic anemia. Study-level information: Sorted CD4+ and CD8+ cells yielded DNA averaging approximately 3 ug.

All sequencing subjects had displayed CD8+CD57+ cell expansion on flow cytometry. The receptor was isolated from a human donor with aplastic anemia. The material sequenced was sorted CD4+, CD8+, or CD8+CD57+ T cells (not recorded which) from PBMCs. V and J are TRBV7-6 and TRBJ2-1; weak D call: TRBD1 (5 bases). This CDR3 is CASSLGQYNEQFF. CDR3 nucleotide sequence: TGTGCCAGCAGCTTAGGACAGTACAATGAGCAGTTCTTC.